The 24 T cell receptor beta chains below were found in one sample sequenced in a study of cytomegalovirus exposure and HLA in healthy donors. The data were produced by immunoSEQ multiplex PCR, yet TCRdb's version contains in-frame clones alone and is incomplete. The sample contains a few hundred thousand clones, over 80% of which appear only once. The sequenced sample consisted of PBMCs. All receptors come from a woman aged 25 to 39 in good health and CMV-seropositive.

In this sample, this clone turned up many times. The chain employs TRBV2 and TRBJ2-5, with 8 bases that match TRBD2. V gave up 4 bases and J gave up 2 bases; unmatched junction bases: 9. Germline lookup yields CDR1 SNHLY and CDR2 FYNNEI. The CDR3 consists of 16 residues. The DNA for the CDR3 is TGTGCCAGCAGTGGTTTCACTAGCGGTCAACAAGAGACCCAGTACTTC. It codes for CASSGFTSGQQETQYF.

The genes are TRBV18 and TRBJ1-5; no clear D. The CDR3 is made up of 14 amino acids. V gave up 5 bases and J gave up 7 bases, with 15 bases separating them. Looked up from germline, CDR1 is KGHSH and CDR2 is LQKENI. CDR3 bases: TGTGCCAGCTCATCTCGAGGACGAGACCAGCCCCAGCATTTT. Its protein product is CASSSRGRDQPQHF.

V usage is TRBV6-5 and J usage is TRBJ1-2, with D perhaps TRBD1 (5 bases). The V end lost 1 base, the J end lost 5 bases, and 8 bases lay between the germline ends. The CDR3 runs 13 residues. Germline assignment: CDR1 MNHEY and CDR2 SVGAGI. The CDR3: CASSYFEGYGYTF. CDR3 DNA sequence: TGTGCCAGCAGTTACTTCGAGGGGTATGGCTACACCTTC.

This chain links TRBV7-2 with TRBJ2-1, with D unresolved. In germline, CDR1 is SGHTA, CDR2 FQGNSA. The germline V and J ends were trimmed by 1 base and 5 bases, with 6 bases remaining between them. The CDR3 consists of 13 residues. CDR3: CASSLDENNEQFF. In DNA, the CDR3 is TGTGCCAGCAGCTTAGACGAGAACAATGAGCAGTTCTTC.

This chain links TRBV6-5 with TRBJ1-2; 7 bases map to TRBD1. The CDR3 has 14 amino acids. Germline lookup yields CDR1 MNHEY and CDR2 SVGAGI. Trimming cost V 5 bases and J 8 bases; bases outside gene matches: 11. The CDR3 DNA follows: TGTGCCAGCAGTAAGAACGACAGGGCGGGCGGCTACACCTTC. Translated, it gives CASSKNDRAGGYTF.

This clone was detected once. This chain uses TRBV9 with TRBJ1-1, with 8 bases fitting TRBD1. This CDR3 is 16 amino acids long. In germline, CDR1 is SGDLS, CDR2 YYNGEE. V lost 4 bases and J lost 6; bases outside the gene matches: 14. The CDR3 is CASSSPGTGGLSEAFF. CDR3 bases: TGTGCCAGCAGCTCCCCCGGGACAGGAGGGTTATCTGAAGCTTTCTTT.

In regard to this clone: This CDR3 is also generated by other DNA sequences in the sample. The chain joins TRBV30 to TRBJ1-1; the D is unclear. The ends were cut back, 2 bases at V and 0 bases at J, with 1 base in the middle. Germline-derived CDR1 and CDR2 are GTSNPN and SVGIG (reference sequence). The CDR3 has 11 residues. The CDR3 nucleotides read TGTGCCTGGAGTTTGAACACTGAAGCTTTCTTT. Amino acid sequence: CAWSLNTEAFF. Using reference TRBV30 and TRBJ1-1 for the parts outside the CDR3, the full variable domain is SQTIHQWPATLVQPVGSPLSLECTVEGTSNPNLYWYRQAAGRGLQLLFYSVGIGQISSEVPQNLSASRPQDRQFILSSKKLLLSDSGFYLCAWSLNTEAFFGQGTRLTVV.

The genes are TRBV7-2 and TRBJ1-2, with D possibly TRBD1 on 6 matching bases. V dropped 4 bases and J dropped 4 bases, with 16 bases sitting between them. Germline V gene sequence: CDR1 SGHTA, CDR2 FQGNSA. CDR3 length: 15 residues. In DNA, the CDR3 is TGTGCCAGCAGCTGGATCACAGGGTCTTCCTATGGCTACACCTTC. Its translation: CASSWITGSSYGYTF.

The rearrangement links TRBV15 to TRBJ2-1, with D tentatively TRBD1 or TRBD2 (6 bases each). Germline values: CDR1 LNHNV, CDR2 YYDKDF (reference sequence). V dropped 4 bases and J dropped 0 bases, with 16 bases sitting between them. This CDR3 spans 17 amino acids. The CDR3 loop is CATSNPSGGGSYNEQFF. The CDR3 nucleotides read TGTGCCACCAGCAACCCAAGTGGAGGGGGCTCCTACAATGAGCAGTTCTTC.

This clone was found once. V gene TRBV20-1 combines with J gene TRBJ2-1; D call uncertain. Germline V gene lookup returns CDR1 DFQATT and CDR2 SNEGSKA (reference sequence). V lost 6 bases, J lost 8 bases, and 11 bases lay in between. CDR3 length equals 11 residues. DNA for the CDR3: TGCAGTGCCACCCGGTCCGATGAGCAGTTCTTC. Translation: CSATRSDEQFF.

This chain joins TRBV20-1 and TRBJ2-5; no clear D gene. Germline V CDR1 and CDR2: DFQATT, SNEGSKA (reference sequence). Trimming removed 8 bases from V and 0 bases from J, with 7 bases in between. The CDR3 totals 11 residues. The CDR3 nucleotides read TGCAGTTGCGGCCACCAAGAGACCCAGTACTTC. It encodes CSCGHQETQYF.

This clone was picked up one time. Written as DNA, the CDR3 is TGCAGCGCCGAGGGAGGGAAGGACACCGGGGAGCTGTTTTTT. Translated: CSAEGGKDTGELFF. The chain couples TRBV29-1 to TRBJ2-2, with 7 bases fitting TRBD2. J lost 3 bases, V lost 7 bases, and 8 bases had no gene match. The germline CDR1 and CDR2 sequences are SQVTM and ANQGSEA. This CDR3 has 14 amino acids.

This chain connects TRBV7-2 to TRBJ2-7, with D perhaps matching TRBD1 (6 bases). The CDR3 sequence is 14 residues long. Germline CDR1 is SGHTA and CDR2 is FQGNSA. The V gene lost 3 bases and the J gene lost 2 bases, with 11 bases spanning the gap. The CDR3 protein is CASSFWDTAYEQYF. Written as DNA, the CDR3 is TGTGCCAGCAGCTTTTGGGACACAGCCTACGAGCAGTACTTC.

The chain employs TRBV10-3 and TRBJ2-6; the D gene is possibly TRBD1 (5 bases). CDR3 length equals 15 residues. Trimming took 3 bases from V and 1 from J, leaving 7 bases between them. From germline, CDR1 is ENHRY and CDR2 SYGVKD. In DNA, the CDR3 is TGTGCCATCAGTGAAGGGGCGTCTGGGGCCAACGTCCTGACTTTC. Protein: CAISEGASGANVLTF.

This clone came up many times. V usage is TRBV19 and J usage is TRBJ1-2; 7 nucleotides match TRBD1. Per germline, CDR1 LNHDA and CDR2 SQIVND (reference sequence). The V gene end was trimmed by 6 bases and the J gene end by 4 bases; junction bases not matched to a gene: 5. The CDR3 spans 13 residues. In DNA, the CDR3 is TGTGCCAGTAGCCGGGACAGCCTCTATGGCTACACCTTC. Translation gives CASSRDSLYGYTF.

In DNA form, the CDR3 reads TGTGCCAGCAGTAACAGAAGGGGATTTACAGATACGCAGTATTTT. This codes for CASSNRRGFTDTQYF. The chain links TRBV6-5 to TRBJ2-3; TRBD1 is a possible D gene (5 bases). Germline loops: CDR1 MNHEY, CDR2 SVGAGI. This CDR3 spans 15 amino acids. Trimming shortened V by 5 bases and J by 3 bases, and 15 bases separated the two germline ends.

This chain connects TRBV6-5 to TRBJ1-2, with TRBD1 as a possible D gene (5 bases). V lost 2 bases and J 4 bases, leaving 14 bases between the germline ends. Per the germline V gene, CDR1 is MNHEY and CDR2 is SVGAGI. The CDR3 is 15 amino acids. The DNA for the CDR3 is TGTGCCAGCAGTTACGGGCAGGGAGGGAGCTATGGCTACACCTTC. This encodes CASSYGQGGSYGYTF.

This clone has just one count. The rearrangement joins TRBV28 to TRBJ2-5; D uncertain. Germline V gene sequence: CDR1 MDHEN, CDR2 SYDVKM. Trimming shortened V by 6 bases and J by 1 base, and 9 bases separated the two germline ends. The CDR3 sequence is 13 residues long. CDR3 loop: CASRAGLQETQYF. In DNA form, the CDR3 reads TGTGCCAGCAGGGCCGGGCTCCAAGAGACCCAGTACTTC.

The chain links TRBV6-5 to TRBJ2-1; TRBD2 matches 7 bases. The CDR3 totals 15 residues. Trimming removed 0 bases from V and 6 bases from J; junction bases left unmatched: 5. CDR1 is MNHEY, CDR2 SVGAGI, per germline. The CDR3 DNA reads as TGTGCCAGCAGTTACTCTGCGGGAGACCCCAATGAGCAGTTCTTC. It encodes CASSYSAGDPNEQFF.

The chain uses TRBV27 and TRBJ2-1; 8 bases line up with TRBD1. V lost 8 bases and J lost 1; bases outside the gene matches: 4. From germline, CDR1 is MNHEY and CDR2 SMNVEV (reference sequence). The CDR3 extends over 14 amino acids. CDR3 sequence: CASSDRVSYNEQFF. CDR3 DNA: TGTGCCAGCTCGGACAGGGTATCCTACAATGAGCAGTTCTTC.

The CDR3 DNA reads as TGTGCCAGCAGTGCCCCCGATGAGAACACTGAAGCTTTCTTT. Its protein product is CASSAPDENTEAFF. This sequence joins TRBV28 and TRBJ1-1, with D unresolved. V was cut by 5 bases and J by 1 base, with 11 bases left in between. The CDR3 has 14 amino acids. Germline V gene lookup returns CDR1 MDHEN and CDR2 SYDVKM. The full variable domain, in which reference TRBV28 and TRBJ1-1 provide the parts outside the CDR3, is DVKVTQSSRYLVKRTGEKVFLECVQDMDHENMFWYRQDPGLGLRLIYFSYDVKMKEKGDIPEGYSVSREKKERFSLILESASTNQTSMYLCASSAPDENTEAFFGQGTRLTVV.

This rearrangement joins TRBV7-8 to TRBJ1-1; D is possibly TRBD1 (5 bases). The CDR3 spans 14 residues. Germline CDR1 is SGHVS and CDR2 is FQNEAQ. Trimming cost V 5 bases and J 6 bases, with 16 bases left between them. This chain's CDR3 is CASSDGRVFAEAFF. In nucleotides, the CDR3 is TGTGCCAGCAGCGATGGCAGGGTGTTCGCTGAAGCTTTCTTT.

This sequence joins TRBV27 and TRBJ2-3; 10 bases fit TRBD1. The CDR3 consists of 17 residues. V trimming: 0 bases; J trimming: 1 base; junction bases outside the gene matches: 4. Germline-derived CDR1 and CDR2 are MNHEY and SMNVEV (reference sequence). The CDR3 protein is CASSLSKTGGGTDTQYF. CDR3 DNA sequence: TGTGCCAGCAGTTTATCGAAGACAGGGGGCGGCACAGATACGCAGTATTTT.

Written as DNA, the CDR3 is TGTGCCAGCAGCCCCGGGCCTCCAGCCTACAATGAGCAGTTCTTC. Translating gives CASSPGPPAYNEQFF. The rearrangement uses TRBV6-5 and TRBJ2-1; unclear D gene. The V gene lost 6 bases and the J gene lost 2 bases, with 14 bases spanning the gap. CDR1 is MNHEY and CDR2 is SVGAGI in the germline V gene. The CDR3 runs to 15 residues.